Below, 21 T cell receptor beta chains from the same sample are listed, as sequenced in a study of blood T cell dynamics during melanoma immunotherapy. Noted time point: week 3, after first cycle of checkpoint inhibitor. The data were produced by immunoSEQ multiplex PCR, yet TCRdb's version contains in-frame clones alone and is incomplete. This sample has under 15,000 clones; under 95% occur once, and the top ten carry approximately 0.19%. The sample in question was effector memory CD8+ T cells from blood, obtained from a patient treated with checkpoint blockade. The receptors were gathered from a human donor with melanoma.

The chain links TRBV27 to TRBJ2-3; no firm D call. Germline CDR1 reads MNHEY; CDR2 reads SMNVEV (reference sequence). CDR3 length: 15 amino acids. Trimming removed 4 bases from V and 1 base from J, with 12 bases in between. CDR3 in amino acids: CASSSVTEGTDTQYF. The CDR3, as DNA: TGTGCCAGCAGTTCCGTGACGGAAGGCACAGATACGCAGTATTTT.

The chain couples TRBV4-1 to TRBJ1-1; the D gene is possibly TRBD1 (6 bases). CDR3 size: 13 residues. With 2 bases removed from V and 9 bases from J, the gap between germline ends came to 13 bases. Germline V gene data show CDR1 as MGHRA and CDR2 as YSYEKL. The CDR3 loop reads CASSQTRGTQAFF. CDR3 in DNA: TGCGCCAGCAGCCAAACACGGGGGACACAAGCTTTCTTT.

This clone appeared a single time. J is TRBJ1-1 and V is TRBV27; D is possibly TRBD1 (5 bases). The ends were cut back, 4 bases at V and 6 bases at J, with 15 bases in the middle. The CDR3 consists of 14 residues. CDR1 is MNHEY, CDR2 SMNVEV, per germline (reference sequence). The CDR3 nucleotides are TGTGCCAGCAGTTCGTTGGACACCGGGGCTGAAGCTTTCTTT. Protein product: CASSSLDTGAEAFF.

The rearrangement links TRBV2 to TRBJ2-5; 7 bases agree with TRBD1. Germline lookup yields CDR1 SNHLY and CDR2 FYNNEI. The CDR3 consists of 14 residues. V lost 2 bases and J lost 5; bases outside the gene matches: 5. CDR3 in DNA: TGTGCCAGCAGTGAAACCCAGGGGGACGAGACCCAGTACTTC. This codes for CASSETQGDETQYF.

A remark on this clone: At one of its ends the junction is not consistent with the germline gene, which may arise from a read error. The chain combines TRBV7-7 with TRBJ2-1; no firm D call. Germline V gene lookup returns CDR1 SSHAT and CDR2 FNYEAQ (reference sequence). CDR3 length: 14 residues. CDR3 protein: CASSQGSEWNEQFF. CDR3 nucleotides: TGTGCTAGCAGCCAAGGATCAGAGTGGAATGAGCAGTTCTTC.

The gene calls are TRBV11-3 and TRBJ2-1, with TRBD2 identical over 8 bases. Germline CDR1 and CDR2: SGHNT and YENEEA. This CDR3 is 15 amino acids long. Unmatched junction bases numbered 7, after V lost 3 bases and J lost 6 bases. The CDR3 DNA reads as TGTGCCAGCAGCTTTAAACTAGCGGAAACCAATGAGCAGTTCTTC. Translated: CASSFKLAETNEQFF. Looking up the rest from reference TRBV11-3 and TRBJ2-1 gives the full variable domain: EAGVVQSPRYKIIEKKQPVAFWCNPISGHNTLYWYLQNLGQGPELLIRYENEEAVDDSQLPKDRFSAERLKGVDSTLKIQPAELGDSAVYLCASSFKLAETNEQFFGPGTRLTVL.

The V call is TRBV25-1, the J call TRBJ2-1; D unclear. CDR3 length: 15 residues. V was shortened by 7 bases and J by 4 bases, with 17 bases between the two germline ends. CDR1 is MGHDK, CDR2 SYGVNS, per germline. DNA of the CDR3: TGTGCCAGCAAAACCCCCGGGTCCTCTTACAATGAGCAGTTCTTC. This gives the protein CASKTPGSSYNEQFF. The full variable domain, in which reference TRBV25-1 and TRBJ2-1 provide the parts outside the CDR3, is EADIYQTPRYLVIGTGKKITLECSQTMGHDKMYWYQQDPGMELHLIHYSYGVNSTEKGDLSSESTVSRIRTEHFPLTLESARPSHTSQYLCASKTPGSSYNEQFFGPGTRLTVL.

This chain joins TRBV7-6 and TRBJ1-4; 7 nucleotides align to TRBD1. The CDR3 is 17 amino acids. Germline loops: CDR1 SGHVS, CDR2 FNYEAQ. The ends lost 5 bases at V and 0 bases at J; junction bases unmatched: 9. This CDR3 is CASSLQGQPATNEKLFF. In DNA, the CDR3 is TGTGCCAGCAGCCTCCAGGGACAGCCGGCAACTAATGAAAAACTGTTTTTT. Full variable domain (outside the CDR3, taken from reference TRBV7-6 and TRBJ1-4): GAGVSQSPRYKVTKRGQDVALRCDPISGHVSLYWYRQALGQGPEFLTYFNYEAQQDKSGLPNDRFSAERPEGSISTLTIQRTEQRDSAMYRCASSLQGQPATNEKLFFGSGTQLSVL.

This chain connects TRBV5-4 to TRBJ2-7; a possible D gene is TRBD2 (6 bases). This CDR3 has 14 amino acids. Germline CDR1 is SGHNT and CDR2 is YYREEE (reference sequence). The germline V and J ends were trimmed by 3 bases and 3 bases, with 13 bases remaining between them. The CDR3 coding sequence is TGTGCCAGCAGCTCCGGGACTGGTAACTACGAGCAGTACTTC. Translating it yields CASSSGTGNYEQYF.

The chain joins TRBV5-6 to TRBJ2-3; 11 nucleotides line up with TRBD2. Germline V lookup: CDR1 SGHDT, CDR2 YYEEEE. V was pared by 0 bases and J by 5 bases, with 5 bases of the junction left unmatched. The CDR3 spans 16 residues. CDR3 DNA sequence: TGTGCCAGCAGCTTGGGACTAGCGGGGCGACGAGATACGCAGTATTTT. Its translation is CASSLGLAGRRDTQYF.

The chain is built from TRBV4-2 and TRBJ1-1; no firm D call. V lost 2 bases and J lost 4, with 14 bases in between. CDR3 size: 15 residues. CDR1 and CDR2 (germline): LGHNA, YNFKEQ. Here the CDR3 reads CASSQIRDFGTEAFF. CDR3 sequence (DNA): TGTGCCAGCAGCCAAATAAGGGATTTCGGCACTGAAGCTTTCTTT.

The chain has TRBV29-1 and TRBJ2-2; D gene uncertain. There are 12 residues in the CDR3. Germline-derived CDR1 and CDR2 are SQVTM and ANQGSEA. The germline V and J ends were trimmed by 4 bases and 1 base, with 4 bases remaining between them. The CDR3 nucleotides read TGCAGCGTTGTCCAGAACACCGGGGAGCTGTTTTTT. The encoded protein is CSVVQNTGELFF.

The chain is built from TRBV6-1 and TRBJ1-3, with a tentative D call TRBD1 (5 bases). This CDR3 is 16 amino acids long. The V and J ends lost 2 bases and 0 bases respectively, with 11 bases between them. CDR1 and CDR2 (germline): MNHNS, SASEGT. CDR3 in amino acids: CASSEKGHNSGNTIYF. Here the CDR3 DNA reads TGTGCCAGCAGTGAAAAAGGACATAACTCTGGAAACACCATATATTTT.

J is TRBJ1-2 and V is TRBV13, with D possibly matching TRBD1 (5 bases). The ends were cut back, 2 bases at V and 5 bases at J, with 9 bases in the middle. CDR1 and CDR2 (germline): PRHDT, FYEKMQ (reference sequence). CDR3 size: 13 residues. This CDR3 is CASSLLGGYGYTF. CDR3 bases: TGTGCCAGCAGCTTACTGGGGGGGTATGGCTACACCTTC.

This clone came up a few times. The CDR3: CASSFSSNYGYTF. In nucleotides, the CDR3 is TGTGCCAGCAGCTTCAGCTCCAACTATGGCTACACCTTC. This sequence joins TRBV7-9 and TRBJ1-2; D gene unclear. The germline V and J ends were trimmed by 3 bases and 2 bases, with 7 bases remaining between them. The CDR3 has 13 amino acids. Germline CDR1 is SEHNR and CDR2 is FQNEAQ (reference sequence).

The chain recombines TRBV29-1 with TRBJ2-1, with TRBD1 identical over 11 bases. V trimming: 5 bases; J trimming: 8 bases; junction bases outside the gene matches: 11. Germline-derived CDR1 and CDR2 are SQVTM and ANQGSEA. The CDR3 length is 15 residues. DNA of the CDR3: TGCAGCGTTTCGGGCGGACAGGGGGCTTGGGATGAGCAGTTCTTC. Translating gives CSVSGGQGAWDEQFF.

The table lists this clone with a count of one. The rearrangement links TRBV19 to TRBJ1-1; no clear D gene. Germline CDR1 LNHDA, CDR2 SQIVND (reference sequence). The V end lost 7 bases, the J end lost 1 base, and 13 bases lay between the germline ends. There are 14 residues in the CDR3. The CDR3 nucleotides are TGTGCCAGTAACCCGGGCCGCGGGAACACTGAAGCTTTCTTT. Translating gives CASNPGRGNTEAFF.

J is TRBJ2-7 and V is TRBV19, with D maybe TRBD2 (5 bases). V dropped 5 bases and J dropped 2 bases, with 13 bases sitting between them. This CDR3 comprises 14 residues. The germline V gene has CDR1 LNHDA and CDR2 SQIVND (reference sequence). CDR3 sequence reads: CASSFRAETYEQYF. The CDR3 nucleotides read TGTGCCAGTAGTTTTCGAGCGGAGACCTACGAGCAGTACTTC.

V gene TRBV29-1 combines with J gene TRBJ2-5, with no clear D. Germline V gene sequence: CDR1 SQVTM, CDR2 ANQGSEA. The CDR3 consists of 11 residues. The V end was cut by 1 base, the J end by 5 bases, with 5 bases between. Here the CDR3 DNA reads TGCAGCGTTGAAGTCAGTGAGACCCAGTACTTC. It is translated as CSVEVSETQYF.

This clone occurred once. This chain links TRBV6-5 with TRBJ2-7; weak D call: TRBD1 (5 bases). Germline-derived CDR1 and CDR2 are MNHEY and SVGAGI. The CDR3 extends over 14 amino acids. The V gene lost 2 bases and the J gene lost 4 bases, with 12 bases spanning the gap. The CDR3 region has the DNA TGTGCCAGCAGTTACAAGGAGACAGCATACGAGCAGTACTTC. Translated: CASSYKETAYEQYF.

The chain has TRBV6-6 and TRBJ2-1; D unresolved. Germline V lookup: CDR1 MNHNY, CDR2 SVGAGI (reference sequence). V was trimmed by 9 bases and J by 9 bases, leaving 12 bases between them. CDR3 length: 11 residues. CDR3 loop: CASSRAIEQFF. The CDR3 region has the DNA TGTGCCAGTTCCCGAGCAATTGAGCAGTTCTTC.